What follows are 17 T cell receptor beta chains derived from one specimen sequenced in a study of CD8 T cells in Susac syndrome. Random hexamers were used to reverse transcribe an amount of 0.5 to 1 ug RNA. TCRdb processed the immunoSEQ multiplex PCR reads anew with MiXCR; each CDR3 protein has one entry. Of 150,000 to 180,000 distinct CDR3 sequences listed, around 96% are singletons. Sequences were obtained from CD4+ T cells from PBMCs. The source is a human donor with Susac syndrome.

The chain couples TRBV3-1 to TRBJ2-1, with a weak D call TRBD2 (5 bases). CDR1 and CDR2 (germline): LGHDT, YNNKEL (reference sequence). CDR3 length: 16 residues. V was clipped by 1 base and J by 9 bases, with 19 bases between them. DNA for the CDR3: TGTGCCAGCAGCCAAGGAAGGCGCCCAACTAGGATTGAGCAGTTCTTC. As protein: CASSQGRRPTRIEQFF.

The chain carries TRBV5-1 and TRBJ2-7; D is possibly TRBD1 or TRBD2 (5 bases each). The CDR3 has 15 amino acids. Trimming pared 2 bases from V and 4 bases from J, leaving 16 bases between. Looked up from germline, CDR1 is SGHRS and CDR2 is YFSETQ. In DNA, the CDR3 is TGCGCCAGCAGCTTTGGTGGGACGGAACTTTACGAGCAGTACTTC. Translation: CASSFGGTELYEQYF.

The chain carries TRBV7-2 and TRBJ2-3; unclear D gene. Per the germline V gene, CDR1 is SGHTA and CDR2 is FQGNSA. The V gene lost 1 base and the J gene lost 0 bases, with 5 bases spanning the gap. The CDR3 is made up of 14 amino acids. The CDR3 nucleotides read TGTGCCAGCAGCTTAGGTATTAGCACAGATACGCAGTATTTT. It is translated as CASSLGISTDTQYF.

The chain is built from TRBV7-2 and TRBJ2-5; D call uncertain. Germline CDR1 SGHTA, CDR2 FQGNSA. This CDR3 comprises 15 residues. V was cut by 2 bases and J by 5 bases, with 15 bases left in between. DNA of the CDR3: TGTGCCAGCAGCTTACAGGCGAACGTCCGGGAGACCCAGTACTTC. The encoded protein is CASSLQANVRETQYF.

This rearrangement joins TRBV20-1 to TRBJ1-1; D unclear. Trimming left V 3 bases short and J 6 bases short, with 8 bases between. The CDR3 extends over 11 amino acids. Germline CDR1 is DFQATT and CDR2 is SNEGSKA (reference sequence). This CDR3 is CSARVGSEAFF. The CDR3 DNA reads TGCAGTGCTAGGGTAGGGTCTGAAGCTTTCTTT.

The chain has TRBV6-2 or TRBV6-3 and TRBJ1-1, with unresolved D. The CDR3 runs to 11 residues. Germline V gene data show CDR1 as MNHEY and CDR2 as SVGEGT. Trimming shortened V by 5 bases and J by 5 bases, and 6 bases separated the two germline ends. CDR3 nucleotides: TGTGCCAGCAGTACGGAGACTGAAGCTTTCTTT. Amino acid sequence: CASSTETEAFF.

V is TRBV7-2 and J is TRBJ1-5; D is ambiguous. Germline CDR1 is SGHTA and CDR2 is FQGNSA. CDR3 length: 15 amino acids. V was clipped by 0 bases and J by 7 bases, with 13 bases between them. The CDR3 DNA sequence: TGTGCCAGCAGCTTAGCGGGTCCTACGGAACAGCCCCAGCATTTT. Residues: CASSLAGPTEQPQHF.

This clonotype has a single count. The CDR3 DNA reads TGTGCCAGCAGCTTGACTAGCGGGATACTTACCCAGTACTTC. It is translated as CASSLTSGILTQYF. The chain links TRBV7-9 to TRBJ2-5; 11 bases fit TRBD2. Germline V gene data show CDR1 as SEHNR and CDR2 as FQNEAQ (reference sequence). The CDR3 is 14 residues long. After removal of 3 bases from V and 8 bases from J, the junction contained 5 bases not matched to a gene.

J is TRBJ2-1 and V is TRBV5-6; the D gene is possibly TRBD1 (5 bases). Germline V gene lookup returns CDR1 SGHDT and CDR2 YYEEEE. Deletions cut 0 bases from V and 9 bases from J, with 10 bases between. This CDR3 comprises 13 residues. This CDR3 reads CASSLGQTSEQFF. The CDR3 region has the DNA TGTGCCAGCAGCTTGGGACAGACGAGTGAGCAGTTCTTC.

This chain connects TRBV29-1 to TRBJ2-7; TRBD1 matches at 11 bases. The CDR3 is made up of 15 amino acids. Trimming at V came to 3 bases and at J to 4 bases, leaving 8 bases not matched to a gene. Germline V gene data show CDR1 as SQVTM and CDR2 as ANQGSEA. CDR3: CSVDSTGTGGYEQYF. CDR3 DNA: TGCAGCGTTGACTCCACCGGGACAGGGGGATACGAGCAGTACTTC.

The genes are TRBV15 and TRBJ1-2, with D perhaps matching TRBD1 (5 bases). This CDR3 has 15 amino acids. CDR1 LNHNV and CDR2 YYDKDF come from the germline V gene (reference sequence). Trimming shortened V by 4 bases and J by 4 bases, and 16 bases separated the two germline ends. The CDR3 DNA reads as TGTGCCACCAGCACTCGGACTCTTGGGGGCTATGGCTACACCTTC. This codes for CATSTRTLGGYGYTF.

J is TRBJ2-5 and V is TRBV29-1, with TRBD1 identical over 7 bases. CDR3 length equals 14 residues. From germline, CDR1 is SQVTM and CDR2 ANQGSEA. V dropped 4 bases and J dropped 4; count of bases not matched to a gene: 9. In DNA, the CDR3 is TGCAGCGTTGCAAGGGGGCGCGAAGTAGAGACCCAGTACTTC. This encodes CSVARGREVETQYF.

J is TRBJ1-2 and V is TRBV25-1, with 7 bases matching TRBD1. The CDR3 spans 17 residues. Germline V gene sequence: CDR1 MGHDK, CDR2 SYGVNS. The J segment lost 5 bases and the V segment lost 3 bases, leaving 15 bases of the junction unmatched. CDR3 sequence (DNA): TGTGCCAGCAGTGATCCAACGTTCACCGGGACAGTGTATGGCTACACCTTC. It specifies CASSDPTFTGTVYGYTF.

This rearrangement joins TRBV21-1 to TRBJ1-5; the D call TRBD1 from the table was never checked on the DNA. TRBV21-1 is classified as a pseudogene. The CDR3 loop spans 16 amino acids. This CDR3 is CASFIAGAWKDQSQHF. The DNA for the CDR3 is TGTGCCAGCTTCATCGCGGGGGCTTGGAAGGATCAGTCCCAGCATTTT.

This chain links TRBV3-1 with TRBJ2-3; 9 bases are shared with TRBD1. The CDR3 has 15 amino acids. In germline, CDR1 is LGHDT, CDR2 YNNKEL (reference sequence). J gave up 2 bases and V 4 bases, and 4 bases lay outside the gene matches. CDR3 in amino acids: CASSPGTGLTDTQYF. DNA of the CDR3: TGTGCCAGCAGCCCTGGGACAGGGCTCACAGATACGCAGTATTTT.

The chain combines TRBV7-8 with TRBJ1-4; no definite D call. Germline V lookup: CDR1 SGHVS, CDR2 FQNEAQ. The CDR3 has 15 residues. The germline V and J ends were trimmed by 1 base and 8 bases, with 14 bases remaining between them. The CDR3 coding sequence is TGTGCCAGCAGCTTAGACGAGAGGGCAATCGAAAAACTGTTTTTT. This gives the protein CASSLDERAIEKLFF.

This chain links TRBV29-1 with TRBJ1-5, with D uncertain. The CDR3 contains 13 residues. Trimming left V 5 bases short and J 3 bases short, with 11 bases between. Germline CDR1 is SQVTM and CDR2 is ANQGSEA. CDR3 region: CSVKKQPNQPQHF. CDR3 in DNA: TGCAGCGTTAAAAAGCAGCCCAATCAGCCCCAGCATTTT.